Shown below are 18 T cell receptor beta chains from a single sample sequenced in a study of T cell clones after liver transplantation. Produced via immunoSEQ multiplex PCR; TCRdb's table is partial and in-frame only. The sample yields tens of thousands of clones, roughly 82% seen once. Sequencing used CD4+ T cells from blood, obtained about 46 months after liver transplant. The receptors originated from a human patient who received a liver transplant. The T cells may come from the graft donor.

This chain connects TRBV6-1 to TRBJ2-3; perhaps TRBD2 as D (5 bases). The CDR3 is 16 amino acids. The V gene lost 2 bases and the J gene lost 2 bases, with 14 bases spanning the gap. Per germline, CDR1 MNHNS and CDR2 SASEGT. CDR3 DNA: TGTGCCAGCAGTGAAACCCAGCGGACCTTCACAGATACGCAGTATTTT. It specifies CASSETQRTFTDTQYF.

This chain uses TRBV5-1 with TRBJ2-1, with D perhaps matching TRBD1 (6 bases). The CDR3 is made up of 16 amino acids. Germline loops: CDR1 SGHRS, CDR2 YFSETQ. Trimming cost V 4 bases and J 6 bases, with 20 bases left between them. Here the CDR3 reads CASSPWMARGVNEQFF. As DNA, the CDR3 is TGCGCCAGCAGCCCATGGATGGCCAGGGGTGTCAATGAGCAGTTCTTC.

The chain combines TRBV28 with TRBJ1-1; 7 nucleotides match TRBD1. Germline CDR1 is MDHEN and CDR2 is SYDVKM. This CDR3 is built from 15 residues. With 5 bases clipped from V and 1 base from J, the junction kept 7 bases outside the gene matches. The CDR3 nucleotides read TGTGCCAGCAGTCCAACAGGGGCTCGGAACACTGAAGCTTTCTTT. It encodes CASSPTGARNTEAFF.

The rearrangement joins TRBV5-1 to TRBJ1-2, with TRBD1 matching 10 bases. The ends lost 4 bases at V and 6 bases at J; junction bases unmatched: 6. Germline CDR1 reads SGHRS; CDR2 reads YFSETQ. The CDR3 has 14 amino acids. The CDR3 reads CASSPQGQGDGYTF. The CDR3 DNA sequence: TGCGCCAGCAGCCCCCAAGGACAGGGGGATGGCTACACCTTC.

This sequence joins TRBV19 and TRBJ1-1; weak D call: TRBD1 (6 bases). Germline assignment: CDR1 LNHDA and CDR2 SQIVND (reference sequence). V shed 3 bases and J shed 2 bases, with 10 bases lying between them. The CDR3 consists of 14 residues. The CDR3 bases are TGTGCCAGTAGTATTCGGACAGCCAACACTGAAGCTTTCTTT. It codes for CASSIRTANTEAFF. Full variable domain (outside the CDR3, taken from reference TRBV19 and TRBJ1-1): DGGITQSPKYLFRKEGQNVTLSCEQNLNHDAMYWYRQDPGQGLRLIYYSQIVNDFQKGDIAEGYSVSREKKESFPLTVTSAQKNPTAFYLCASSIRTANTEAFFGQGTRLTVV.

The chain is built from TRBV19 and TRBJ1-5; D is ambiguous. CDR1 is LNHDA and CDR2 is SQIVND in the germline V gene (reference sequence). The V end was cut by 6 bases, the J end by 4 bases, with 10 bases between. CDR3 length: 13 amino acids. For the CDR3, the DNA is TGTGCCAGTAGAAGAGGGCGTAATCAGCCCCAGCATTTT. Translation gives CASRRGRNQPQHF.

The rearrangement links TRBV7-2 to TRBJ1-3; possibly TRBD1 for D (5 bases). V lost 5 bases and J 3 bases, leaving 14 bases between the germline ends. In germline, CDR1 is SGHTA, CDR2 FQGNSA. The length of the CDR3 is 15 residues. CDR3 in amino acids: CASSNLRGSGNTIYF. CDR3 nucleotide sequence: TGTGCCAGCAGCAACCTGAGGGGAAGTGGAAACACCATATATTTT.

V gene TRBV28 combines with J gene TRBJ1-5; D gene unclear. In germline, CDR1 is MDHEN, CDR2 SYDVKM. V lost 6 bases to trimming and J lost 0 bases, with 15 bases between them. CDR3 length: 16 amino acids. As DNA, the CDR3 is TGTGCCAGCAGCACAAGGACGAGGACTAGCAATCAGCCCCAGCATTTT. This codes for CASSTRTRTSNQPQHF.

This sequence joins TRBV14 and TRBJ2-3, with a weak D call TRBD1 (6 bases). Trimming shortened V by 5 bases and J by 5 bases, and 17 bases separated the two germline ends. The length of the CDR3 is 15 residues. Germline V gives CDR1 SGHDN, CDR2 FVKESK. The CDR3, as DNA: TGTGCCAGCAGCTTCAGGGGAGCAAACCTAGATACGCAGTATTTT. Protein product: CASSFRGANLDTQYF.

The J gene is TRBJ2-7, the V gene TRBV27; 7 positions agree with TRBD1. The CDR3 loop spans 15 amino acids. CDR1 and CDR2 (germline): MNHEY, SMNVEV (reference sequence). V dropped 3 bases and J dropped 1; count of bases not matched to a gene: 6. The DNA for the CDR3 is TGTGCCAGCAGTTTGCGGACAGGCCTATCCTACGAGCAGTACTTC. Translating gives CASSLRTGLSYEQYF.

The chain employs TRBV28 and TRBJ1-4, with 7 bases matching TRBD1. Germline V CDR1 and CDR2: MDHEN, SYDVKM. Trimming removed 7 bases from V and 7 bases from J; junction bases left unmatched: 9. The CDR3 runs to 14 residues. CDR3 coding DNA: TGTGCCAGCACCCAGGGGGGGAAGGGTGAAAAACTGTTTTTT. It encodes CASTQGGKGEKLFF.

This clone came up once. The chain has TRBV4-3 and TRBJ1-1, with TRBD1 identical over 9 bases. From germline, CDR1 is LGHNA and CDR2 YSLEER. With V trimmed by 2 bases and J by 0 bases, 4 bases remained unmatched. The CDR3 covers 16 residues. The CDR3 here is CASSQRGQGMNTEAFF. The CDR3 DNA follows: TGCGCCAGCAGCCAACGTGGACAGGGGATGAACACTGAAGCTTTCTTT.

This chain connects TRBV28 to TRBJ1-4, with D hard to call. CDR1 is MDHEN, CDR2 SYDVKM, per germline. V shed 5 bases and J shed 3 bases, with 7 bases lying between them. This CDR3 has 13 amino acids. Here the CDR3 DNA reads TGTGCCAGCAGTACCCCAGCTAATGAAAAACTGTTTTTT. Translating gives CASSTPANEKLFF.

This clone was seen only once. The gene calls are TRBV7-3 and TRBJ2-1, with unresolved D. Trimming removed 2 bases from V and 0 bases from J, with 5 bases in between. Germline assignment: CDR1 SGHTA and CDR2 FQGTGA. The CDR3 covers 14 residues. As DNA, the CDR3 is TGTGCCAGCAGCTTAGGTAGCTCCTACAATGAGCAGTTCTTC. This encodes CASSLGSSYNEQFF.

The chain recombines TRBV13 with TRBJ2-6; D not certain. The CDR3 contains 15 residues. Trimming pared 5 bases from V and 2 bases from J, leaving 10 bases between. Germline values: CDR1 PRHDT, CDR2 FYEKMQ (reference sequence). CDR3: CASSPTRAGANVLTF. The CDR3 region has the DNA TGTGCCAGCAGCCCCACCCGGGCTGGGGCCAACGTCCTGACTTTC.

This rearrangement joins TRBV29-1 to TRBJ2-2; D not resolved. This CDR3 is built from 14 residues. Per germline, CDR1 SQVTM and CDR2 ANQGSEA. Trimming took 8 bases from V and 1 from J, leaving 14 bases between them. CDR3 DNA sequence: TGCAGCATGAGGTCGGCTAGGAACACCGGGGAGCTGTTTTTT. It yields the protein CSMRSARNTGELFF.

The chain couples TRBV7-2 to TRBJ1-2; maybe TRBD1 (5 bases). Germline V gives CDR1 SGHTA, CDR2 FQGNSA. The CDR3 consists of 14 residues. V was shortened by 1 base and J by 6 bases, with 12 bases between the two germline ends. The CDR3 loop is CASSLVSGGDGYTF. The CDR3 nucleotides read TGTGCCAGCAGCTTAGTCTCTGGGGGAGATGGCTACACCTTC.

This chain links TRBV18 with TRBJ1-1, with D unresolved. V gave up 3 bases and J gave up 1 base, with 15 bases separating them. From germline, CDR1 is KGHSH and CDR2 LQKENI. CDR3 length equals 16 residues. The CDR3 sequence: CASSPLGPPRNTEAFF. The CDR3 DNA follows: TGTGCCAGCTCACCCCTCGGCCCCCCGAGGAACACTGAAGCTTTCTTT.